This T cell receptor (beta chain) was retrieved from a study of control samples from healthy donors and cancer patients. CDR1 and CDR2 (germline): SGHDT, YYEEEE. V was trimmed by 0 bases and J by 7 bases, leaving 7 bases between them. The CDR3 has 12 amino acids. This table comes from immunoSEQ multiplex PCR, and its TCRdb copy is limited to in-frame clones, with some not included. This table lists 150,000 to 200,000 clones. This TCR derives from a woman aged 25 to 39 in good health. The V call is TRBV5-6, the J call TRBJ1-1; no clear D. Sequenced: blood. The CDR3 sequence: CASSLEDGEAFF. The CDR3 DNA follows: TGTGCCAGCAGCTTGGAGGACGGTGAAGCTTTCTTT.